A selection of T cell receptor beta chains follows, all from one sample in a study of beta chain features in type 1 diabetes. Here immunoSEQ multiplex PCR was the method, and the copy in TCRdb shows in-frame clones only, minus some. The repertoire consists of approximately 340,000 clones, with about 14% occurring once and the leading ten covering around 0.02%. Sequencing was performed on naive CD4+ T cells from blood. The receptors shown here come from a woman under 30 in good health. The CDR3 runs from the conserved cysteine through the conserved F or W. D genes are given only for firm matches. Clone size is stated in some rows and not others, as once, few, many or a class when expanded.

CDR3 protein	CDR3 DNA	D gene	V gene	J gene	clone size
CASSSRTGNYEQYF	TGTGCCAGCAGCTCCCGGACAGGGAACTACGAGCAGTACTTC	TRBD1	TRBV11-1	TRBJ2-7	.
CASSLPGTTNEQFF	TGTGCCAGCAGCTTGCCTGGGACTACCAATGAGCAGTTCTTC	TRBD2	TRBV5-4	TRBJ2-1	.
CSVEGRATEAFF	TGCAGCGTTGAGGGCAGGGCAACTGAAGCTTTCTTT	.	TRBV29-1	TRBJ1-1	.
CASSLRDGSYEQYF	TGTGCCAGCAGCTTGCGAGACGGGTCCTACGAGCAGTACTTC	.	TRBV5-4	TRBJ2-7	.
CASSHRTGNTGELFF	TGTGCCAGCAGCCACAGGACAGGGAACACCGGGGAGCTGTTTTTT	TRBD1	TRBV7-9	TRBJ2-2	few
CASGRLAGETQYF	TGTGCTAGTGGTCGACTAGCAGGAGAGACCCAGTACTTC	TRBD2	TRBV12-5	TRBJ2-5	.
CASSPPGQGARTQHF	TGTGCCAGCTCACCCCCGGGACAGGGGGCGCGGACCCAGCATTTT	TRBD1	TRBV18	TRBJ1-5	few
CSVGSGYYGYTF	TGCAGCGTAGGGTCAGGGTACTATGGCTACACCTTC	.	TRBV29-1	TRBJ1-2	few
CASSFLGQETQYF	TGTGCCAGCAGCTTCCTAGGCCAAGAGACCCAGTACTTC	.	TRBV11-1	TRBJ2-5	.
CASSEAGRRSSGYTF	TGTGCCAGCAGTGAAGCTGGGAGACGGTCCAGTGGCTACACCTTC	.	TRBV25-1	TRBJ1-2	.
CASSGRLMNTEAFF	TGTGCCAGCAGTGGAAGACTGATGAACACTGAAGCTTTCTTT	.	TRBV25-1	TRBJ1-1	.
CASSLKLAGTTDTQYF	TGCGCCAGCAGCTTGAAACTAGCGGGGACCACAGATACGCAGTATTTT	TRBD2	TRBV5-1	TRBJ2-3	few
CASSGQGANTEAFF	TGTGCCAGCAGCGGACAGGGGGCGAACACTGAAGCTTTCTTT	TRBD1	TRBV7-9	TRBJ1-1	.
CASQGAYEQYF	TGTGCCAGTCAGGGGGCCTACGAGCAGTACTTC	TRBD1	TRBV28	TRBJ2-7	.
CASISGQSEAFF	TGTGCCAGCATAAGTGGACAGAGTGAAGCTTTCTTT	.	TRBV28	TRBJ1-1	few
CASSMTSYYEQYF	TGTGCCAGCAGCATGACTAGTTACTACGAGCAGTACTTC	.	TRBV25-1	TRBJ2-7	few
CASSFARETGELFF	TGTGCCAGCAGCTTCGCTCGGGAGACCGGGGAGCTGTTTTTT	.	TRBV11-2	TRBJ2-2	.
CSVRTGENTIYF	TGCAGCGTTCGGACAGGGGAAAACACCATATATTTT	TRBD1	TRBV29-1	TRBJ1-3	.
CASSLSRQTLYGYTF	TGTGCCAGCAGCTTGAGTCGACAGACCCTCTATGGCTACACCTTC	.	TRBV5-4	TRBJ1-2	few
CAISATGSGTEAFF	TGTGCCATCAGCGCCACGGGGAGCGGCACTGAAGCTTTCTTT	.	TRBV21-1	TRBJ1-1	.
CASRTTGGDYGYTF	TGTGCCAGCAGAACAACAGGGGGCGACTATGGCTACACCTTC	TRBD1	TRBV28	TRBJ1-2	.
CSVRQDMNTEAFF	TGCAGCGTTCGTCAAGACATGAACACTGAAGCTTTCTTT	.	TRBV29-1	TRBJ1-1	.
CASSSSGTGSYEQYF	TGTGCCAGCAGCTCCTCCGGGACAGGGTCCTACGAGCAGTACTTC	TRBD1	TRBV7-2	TRBJ2-7	.
CASSLGGTNYGYTF	TGTGCCAGCTCGCTGGGAGGGACTAACTATGGCTACACCTTC	.	TRBV7-2	TRBJ1-2	.
CASSSRTGTSAYNEQFF	TGTGCCAGCAGCTCACGGACAGGGACTAGCGCATACAATGAGCAGTTCTTC	TRBD2	TRBV7-6	TRBJ2-1	few
CASSEQQLNGANVLTF	TGTGCCAGCAGTGAACAACAGTTGAACGGGGCCAACGTCCTGACTTTC	.	TRBV2	TRBJ2-6	.
CASSVAEGGRGAYNEQFF	TGTGCCAGCAGCGTAGCTGAAGGTGGGCGGGGAGCCTACAATGAGCAGTTCTTC	.	TRBV9	TRBJ2-1	few
CAWSVQGGPGFEAFF	TGTGCCTGGAGTGTACAGGGGGGCCCCGGGTTTGAAGCTTTCTTT	TRBD1	TRBV30	TRBJ1-1	few
CASSFETGFYEQYF	TGTGCCAGCAGCTTCGAGACAGGGTTCTACGAGCAGTACTTC	TRBD1	TRBV11-2	TRBJ2-7	.
CASSVVTSNTGELFF	TGTGCCAGCAGCGTAGTGACTTCGAACACCGGGGAGCTGTTTTTT	.	TRBV9	TRBJ2-2	few
CASSYGRGGGYTF	TGTGCCAGCAGTTACGGCCGGGGTGGTGGCTACACCTTC	.	TRBV6-5	TRBJ1-2	few
CASSLQGAGGYTF	TGTGCCAGCAGCTTACAGGGGGCTGGTGGCTACACCTTC	TRBD1	TRBV7-9	TRBJ1-2	.
CASSQDLTLAGQETQYF	TGCGCCAGCAGCCAAGATCTTACCCTAGCGGGCCAAGAGACCCAGTACTTC	TRBD2	TRBV4-3	TRBJ2-5	.
CASSLKAGAAGEQYF	TGTGCCAGCAGCCTCAAAGCGGGAGCGGCGGGCGAGCAGTACTTC	TRBD2	TRBV4-2	TRBJ2-7	few
CASSSQGQETQYF	TGTGCCAGCAGCTCACAGGGCCAAGAGACCCAGTACTTC	.	TRBV7-3	TRBJ2-5	few
CSVGRTGGQETQYF	TGCAGCGTTGGACGGACAGGGGGTCAAGAGACCCAGTACTTC	TRBD1	TRBV29-1	TRBJ2-5	few
CASSLAGERHIQYF	TGTGCCAGCAGCTTAGCGGGAGAGCGTCACATTCAGTACTTC	.	TRBV7-2	TRBJ2-4	.
CAWSVHRQVSYGYTF	TGTGCCTGGAGTGTACATAGACAGGTTTCCTATGGCTACACCTTC	.	TRBV30	TRBJ1-2	few
CASSLTRFPDTQYF	TGTGCCAGCAGCCTAACCAGGTTCCCAGATACGCAGTATTTT	.	TRBV7-6	TRBJ2-3	.
CASSLDSLSYEQYF	TGTGCCAGCAGTTTAGACAGCCTCTCCTACGAGCAGTACTTC	.	TRBV27	TRBJ2-7	.
CASSFNLLADTGELFF	TGCGCCAGCAGCTTTAACTTGCTAGCGGACACCGGGGAGCTGTTTTTT	TRBD2	TRBV5-1	TRBJ2-2	few
CASSIMAGGFEQFF	TGTGCCAGTAGTATCATGGCGGGAGGGTTTGAGCAGTTCTTC	TRBD2	TRBV19	TRBJ2-1	.
CASSLRPGLAGGWQYF	TGTGCCAGCAGCCTCCGTCCGGGACTAGCGGGAGGGTGGCAGTATTTT	TRBD2	TRBV11-2	TRBJ2-3	few
CSASRNTEAFF	TGCAGTGCTTCTAGGAACACTGAAGCTTTCTTT	.	TRBV20-1	TRBJ1-1	.
CASSLVGAESYEQYF	TGTGCCAGCAGCTTAGTTGGGGCTGAATCCTACGAGCAGTACTTC	.	TRBV7-2	TRBJ2-7	few
CAWSPKPPARNEKLFF	TGTGCCTGGAGTCCTAAACCTCCGGCGAGGAATGAAAAACTGTTTTTT	.	TRBV30	TRBJ1-4	.
CASSLQREVETQYF	TGCGCCAGCAGCTTGCAGCGGGAGGTGGAGACCCAGTACTTC	TRBD2	TRBV5-1	TRBJ2-5	.
CASHRDTHNEQFF	TGCGCCAGCCACCGGGACACTCACAATGAGCAGTTCTTC	.	TRBV5-1	TRBJ2-1	few
CASSLTVSQETQYF	TGTGCCAGCAGCTTAACAGTATCGCAAGAGACCCAGTACTTC	.	TRBV7-9	TRBJ2-5	few